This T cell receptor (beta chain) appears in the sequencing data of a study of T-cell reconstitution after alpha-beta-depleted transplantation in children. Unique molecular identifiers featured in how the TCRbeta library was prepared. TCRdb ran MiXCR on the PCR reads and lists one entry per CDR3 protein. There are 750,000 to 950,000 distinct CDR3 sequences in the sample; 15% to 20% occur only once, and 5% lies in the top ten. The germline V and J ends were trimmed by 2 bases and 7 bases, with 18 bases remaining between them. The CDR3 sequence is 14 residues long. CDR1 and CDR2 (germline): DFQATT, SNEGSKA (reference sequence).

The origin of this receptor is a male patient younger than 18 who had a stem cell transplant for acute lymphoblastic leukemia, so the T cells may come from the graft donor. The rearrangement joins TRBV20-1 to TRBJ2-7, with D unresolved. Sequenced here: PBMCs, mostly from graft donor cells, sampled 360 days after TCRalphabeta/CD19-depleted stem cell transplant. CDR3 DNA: TGCAGTGCTAGACCTTCGTTACTTGATCTGGAGCAGTACTTC. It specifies CSARPSLLDLEQYF.